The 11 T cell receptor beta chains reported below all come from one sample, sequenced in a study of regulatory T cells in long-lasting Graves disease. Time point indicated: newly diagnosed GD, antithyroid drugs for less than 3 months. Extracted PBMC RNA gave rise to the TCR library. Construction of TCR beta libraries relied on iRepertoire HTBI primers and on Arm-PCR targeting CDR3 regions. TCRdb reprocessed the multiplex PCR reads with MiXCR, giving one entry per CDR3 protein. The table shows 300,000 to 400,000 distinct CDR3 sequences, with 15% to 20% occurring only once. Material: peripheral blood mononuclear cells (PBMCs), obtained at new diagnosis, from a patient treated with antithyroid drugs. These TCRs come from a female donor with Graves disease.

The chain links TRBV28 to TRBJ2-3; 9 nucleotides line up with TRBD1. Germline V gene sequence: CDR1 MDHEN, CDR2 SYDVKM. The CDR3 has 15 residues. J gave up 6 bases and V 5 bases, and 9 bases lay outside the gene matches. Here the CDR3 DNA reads TGTGCCAGCAGTCTACCGGGACAGGGCTCGGATACGCAGTATTTT. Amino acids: CASSLPGQGSDTQYF.

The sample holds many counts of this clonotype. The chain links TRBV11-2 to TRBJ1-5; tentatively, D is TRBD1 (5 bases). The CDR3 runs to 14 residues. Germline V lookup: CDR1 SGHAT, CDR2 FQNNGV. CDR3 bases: TGTGCTTGCCCAGGGAGCGGGGACAATCAGCCCCAGCATTTT. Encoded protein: CACPGSGDNQPQHF.

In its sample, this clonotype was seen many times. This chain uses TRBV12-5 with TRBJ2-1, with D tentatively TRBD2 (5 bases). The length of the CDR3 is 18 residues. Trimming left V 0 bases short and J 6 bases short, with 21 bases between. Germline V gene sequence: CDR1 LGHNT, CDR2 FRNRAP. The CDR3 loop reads CASGLVLAGARRSNEQFF. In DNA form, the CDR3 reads TGTGCTAGTGGTTTGGTACTCGCGGGCGCGCGGAGGAGCAATGAGCAGTTCTTC.

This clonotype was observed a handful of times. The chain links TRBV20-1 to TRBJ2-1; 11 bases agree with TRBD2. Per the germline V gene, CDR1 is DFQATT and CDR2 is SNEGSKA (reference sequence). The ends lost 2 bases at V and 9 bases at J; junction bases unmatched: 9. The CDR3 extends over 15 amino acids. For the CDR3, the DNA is TGCAGTGCTAGACCTACTAGCGGGAGTTATAGTGAGCAGTTCTTC. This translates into CSARPTSGSYSEQFF.

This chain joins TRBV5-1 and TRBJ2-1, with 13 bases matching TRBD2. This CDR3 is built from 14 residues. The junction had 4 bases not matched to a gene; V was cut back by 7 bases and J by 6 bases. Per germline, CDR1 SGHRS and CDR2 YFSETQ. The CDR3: CASRRTSGSNEQFF. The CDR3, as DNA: TGCGCCAGCCGGAGGACTAGCGGGAGCAATGAGCAGTTCTTC.

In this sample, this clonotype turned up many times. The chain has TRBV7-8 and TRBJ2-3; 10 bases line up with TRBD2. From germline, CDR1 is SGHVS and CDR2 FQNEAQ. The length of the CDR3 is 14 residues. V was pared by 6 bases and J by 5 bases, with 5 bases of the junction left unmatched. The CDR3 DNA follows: TGTGCCAGCAGTTTAAGCGGGAGGGGAGATACGCAGTATTTT. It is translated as CASSLSGRGDTQYF.

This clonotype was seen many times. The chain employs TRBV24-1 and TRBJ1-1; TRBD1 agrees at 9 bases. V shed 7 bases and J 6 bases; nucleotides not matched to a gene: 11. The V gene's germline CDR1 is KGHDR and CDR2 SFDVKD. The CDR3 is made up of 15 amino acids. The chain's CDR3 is CATRPGQGSFSEAFF. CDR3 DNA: TGTGCCACCAGGCCGGGACAGGGAAGTTTTTCTGAAGCTTTCTTT.

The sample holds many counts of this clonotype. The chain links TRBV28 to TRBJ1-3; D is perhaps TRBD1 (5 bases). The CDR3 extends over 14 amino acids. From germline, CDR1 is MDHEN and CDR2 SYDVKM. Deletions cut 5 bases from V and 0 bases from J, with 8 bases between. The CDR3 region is CASSPRGSGNTIYF. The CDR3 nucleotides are TGTGCCAGCAGTCCTAGGGGCTCTGGAAACACCATATATTTT.

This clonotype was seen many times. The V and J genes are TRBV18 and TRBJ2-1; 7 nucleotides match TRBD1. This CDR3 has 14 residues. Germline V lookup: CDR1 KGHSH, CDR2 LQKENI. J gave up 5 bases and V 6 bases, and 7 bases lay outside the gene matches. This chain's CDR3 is CASSPGTDNNEQFF. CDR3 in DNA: TGTGCCAGCTCGCCGGGGACAGATAACAATGAGCAGTTCTTC.

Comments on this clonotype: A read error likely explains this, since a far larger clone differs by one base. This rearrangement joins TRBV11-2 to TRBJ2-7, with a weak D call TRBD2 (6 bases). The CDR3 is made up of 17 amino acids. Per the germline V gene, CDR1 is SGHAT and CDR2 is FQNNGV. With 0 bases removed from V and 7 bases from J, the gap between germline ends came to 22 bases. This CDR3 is CASSLEWGGQIDNEQYF. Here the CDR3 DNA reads TGTGCCAGCAGCTTAGAGTGGGGAGGACAAATAGACAATGAGCAGTACTTC.

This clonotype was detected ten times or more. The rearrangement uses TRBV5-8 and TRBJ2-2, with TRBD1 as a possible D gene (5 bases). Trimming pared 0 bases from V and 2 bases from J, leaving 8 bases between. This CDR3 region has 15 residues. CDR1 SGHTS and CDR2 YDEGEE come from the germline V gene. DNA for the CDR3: TGTGCCAGCAGCTTGGGACAGACCAACACCGGGGAGCTGTTTTTT. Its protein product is CASSLGQTNTGELFF.